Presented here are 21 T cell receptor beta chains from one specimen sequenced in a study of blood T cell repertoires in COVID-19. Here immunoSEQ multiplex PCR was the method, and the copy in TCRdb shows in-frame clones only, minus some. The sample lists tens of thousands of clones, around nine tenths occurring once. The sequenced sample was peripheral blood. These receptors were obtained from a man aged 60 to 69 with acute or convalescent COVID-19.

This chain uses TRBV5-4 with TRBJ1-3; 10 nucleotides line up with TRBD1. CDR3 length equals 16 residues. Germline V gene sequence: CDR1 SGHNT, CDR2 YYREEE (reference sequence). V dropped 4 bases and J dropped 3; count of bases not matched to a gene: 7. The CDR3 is CASSPGQGSFGNTIYF. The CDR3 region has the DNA TGTGCCAGCAGCCCGGGACAGGGGAGTTTTGGAAACACCATATATTTT.

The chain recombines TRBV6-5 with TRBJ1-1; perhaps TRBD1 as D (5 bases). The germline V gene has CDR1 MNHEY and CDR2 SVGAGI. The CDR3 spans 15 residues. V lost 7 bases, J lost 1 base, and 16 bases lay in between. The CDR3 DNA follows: TGTGCCAGCATCCCATTGGGGACTAAGAACACTGAAGCTTTCTTT. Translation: CASIPLGTKNTEAFF.

The DNA for the CDR3 is TGTGCCAGCAGCCGGGTAGTTCTCAACACTGAAGCTTTCTTT. Translated, it gives CASSRVVLNTEAFF. The chain combines TRBV2 with TRBJ1-1; D gene unclear. Germline V gives CDR1 SNHLY, CDR2 FYNNEI. The CDR3 has 14 amino acids. V dropped 6 bases and J dropped 2 bases, with 13 bases sitting between them.

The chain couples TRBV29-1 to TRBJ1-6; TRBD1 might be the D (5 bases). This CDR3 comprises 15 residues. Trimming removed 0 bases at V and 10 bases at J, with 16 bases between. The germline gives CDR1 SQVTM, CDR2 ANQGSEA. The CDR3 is CSVEEWRRGYSPLHF. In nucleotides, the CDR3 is TGCAGCGTTGAAGAATGGCGGAGGGGCTACTCACCCCTCCACTTT.

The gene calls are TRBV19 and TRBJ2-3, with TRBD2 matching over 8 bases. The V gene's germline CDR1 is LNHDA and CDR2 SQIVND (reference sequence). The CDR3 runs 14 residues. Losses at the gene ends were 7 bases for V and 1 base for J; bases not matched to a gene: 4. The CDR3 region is CASTIGGGTDTQYF. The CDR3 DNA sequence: TGTGCCAGTACGATCGGGGGGGGCACAGATACGCAGTATTTT.

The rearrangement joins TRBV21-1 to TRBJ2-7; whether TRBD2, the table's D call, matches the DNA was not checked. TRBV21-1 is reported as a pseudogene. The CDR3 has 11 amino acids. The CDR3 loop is CAKRRWGEQYF. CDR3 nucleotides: TGTGCCAAGAGGAGGTGGGGCGAGCAGTACTTC.

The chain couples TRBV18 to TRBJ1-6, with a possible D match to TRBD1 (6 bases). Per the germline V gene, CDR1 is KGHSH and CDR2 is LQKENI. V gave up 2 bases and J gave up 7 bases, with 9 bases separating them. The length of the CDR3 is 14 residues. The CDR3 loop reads CASSPSGTNSPLHF. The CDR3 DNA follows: TGTGCCAGCTCACCATCAGGGACAAATTCACCCCTCCACTTT.

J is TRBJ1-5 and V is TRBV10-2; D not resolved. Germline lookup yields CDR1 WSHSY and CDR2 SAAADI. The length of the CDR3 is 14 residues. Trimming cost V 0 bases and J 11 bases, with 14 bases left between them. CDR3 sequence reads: CASSESGGIASQHF. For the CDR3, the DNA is TGCGCCAGCAGTGAGTCTGGCGGAATCGCGTCCCAGCATTTT.

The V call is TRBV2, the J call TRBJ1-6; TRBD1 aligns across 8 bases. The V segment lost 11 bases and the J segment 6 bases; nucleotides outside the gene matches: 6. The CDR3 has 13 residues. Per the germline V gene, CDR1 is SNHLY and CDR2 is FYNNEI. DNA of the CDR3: TGTGCCGGTACAGGGGGGGGTAATTCACCCCTCCACTTT. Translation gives CAGTGGGNSPLHF. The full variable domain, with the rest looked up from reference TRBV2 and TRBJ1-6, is EPEVTQTPSHQVTQMGQEVILRCVPISNHLYFYWYRQILGQKVEFLVSFYNNEISEKSEIFDDQFSVERPDGSNFTLKIRSTKLEDSAMYFCAGTGGGNSPLHFGNGTRLTVT.

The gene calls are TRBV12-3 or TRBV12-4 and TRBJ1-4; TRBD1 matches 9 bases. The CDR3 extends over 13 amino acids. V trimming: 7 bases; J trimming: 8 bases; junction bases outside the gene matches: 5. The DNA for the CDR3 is TGTGCCAGCACTAACAGGGGGCGCGAAAAACTGTTTTTT. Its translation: CASTNRGREKLFF.

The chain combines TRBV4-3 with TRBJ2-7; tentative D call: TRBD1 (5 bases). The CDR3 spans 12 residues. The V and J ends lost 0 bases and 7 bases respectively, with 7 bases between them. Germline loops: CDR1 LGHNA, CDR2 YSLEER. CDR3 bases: TGCGCCAGCAGCCAAGACTGGACAGAGCAGTACTTC. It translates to CASSQDWTEQYF.

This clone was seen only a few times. The CDR3 DNA reads as TGTGCCAGCAGTGAGGCTAGCGGGGGCCTCTATGAGCAGTTCTTC. Its translation is CASSEASGGLYEQFF. This rearrangement joins TRBV6-1 to TRBJ2-1; 10 nucleotides line up with TRBD2. Germline V CDR1 and CDR2: MNHNS, SASEGT. This CDR3 comprises 15 residues. The J segment lost 8 bases and the V segment lost 3 bases, leaving 7 bases of the junction unmatched.

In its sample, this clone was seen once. CDR3 bases: TGTGCCAGCAGCTTAGATCTGGGGGCGAGGGAGCAGTACTTC. Amino acids: CASSLDLGAREQYF. This rearrangement joins TRBV7-2 to TRBJ2-7; weak D call: TRBD1 (6 bases). The germline gives CDR1 SGHTA, CDR2 FQGNSA. CDR3 size: 14 residues. The V and J ends lost 1 base and 7 bases respectively, with 14 bases between them.

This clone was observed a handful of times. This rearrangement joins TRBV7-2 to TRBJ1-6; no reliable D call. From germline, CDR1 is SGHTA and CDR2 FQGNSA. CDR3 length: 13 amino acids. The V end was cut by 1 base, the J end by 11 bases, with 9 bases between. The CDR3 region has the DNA TGTGCCAGCAGCTTAGATACAGATACACCCCTCCACTTT. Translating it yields CASSLDTDTPLHF.

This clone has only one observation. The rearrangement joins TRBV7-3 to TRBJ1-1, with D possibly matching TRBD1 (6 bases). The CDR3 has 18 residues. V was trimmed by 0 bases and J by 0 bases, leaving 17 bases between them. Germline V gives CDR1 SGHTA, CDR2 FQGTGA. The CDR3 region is CASSLTGAASALNTEAFF. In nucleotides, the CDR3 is TGTGCCAGCAGCTTAACGGGGGCCGCTTCGGCCTTGAACACTGAAGCTTTCTTT.

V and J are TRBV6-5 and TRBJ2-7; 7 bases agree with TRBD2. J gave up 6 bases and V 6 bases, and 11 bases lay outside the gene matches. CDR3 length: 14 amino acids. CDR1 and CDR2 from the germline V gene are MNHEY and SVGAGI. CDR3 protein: CASRRLAGVSEQYF. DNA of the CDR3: TGTGCCAGCAGAAGACTAGCTGGGGTCTCCGAGCAGTACTTC.

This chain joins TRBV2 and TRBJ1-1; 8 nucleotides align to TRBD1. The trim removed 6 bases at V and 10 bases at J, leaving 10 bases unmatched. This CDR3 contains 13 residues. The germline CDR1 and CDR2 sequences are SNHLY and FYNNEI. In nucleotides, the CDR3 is TGTGCCAGCAGAGACTTAGGACAGGGAGGAGCTTTCTTT. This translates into CASRDLGQGGAFF.

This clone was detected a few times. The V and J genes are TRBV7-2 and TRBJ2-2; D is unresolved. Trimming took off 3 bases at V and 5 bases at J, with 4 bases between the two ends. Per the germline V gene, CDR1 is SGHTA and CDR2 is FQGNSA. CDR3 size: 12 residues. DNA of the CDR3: TGTGCCAGCAGCTTTTTAACCGGGGAGCTGTTTTTT. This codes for CASSFLTGELFF.

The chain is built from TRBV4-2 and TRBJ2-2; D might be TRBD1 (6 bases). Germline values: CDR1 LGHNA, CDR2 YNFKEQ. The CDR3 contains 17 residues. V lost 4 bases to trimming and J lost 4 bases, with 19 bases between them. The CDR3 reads CASSRNRVTPGTGELFF. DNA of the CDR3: TGTGCCAGCAGCCGAAACAGGGTCACCCCGGGCACCGGGGAGCTGTTTTTT.

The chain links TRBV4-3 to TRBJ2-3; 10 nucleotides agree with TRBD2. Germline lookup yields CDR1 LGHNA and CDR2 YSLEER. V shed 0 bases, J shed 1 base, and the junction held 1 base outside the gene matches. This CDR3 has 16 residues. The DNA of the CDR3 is TGCGCCAGCAGCCAAGATACTAGCGGGGGCACAGATACGCAGTATTTT. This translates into CASSQDTSGGTDTQYF.

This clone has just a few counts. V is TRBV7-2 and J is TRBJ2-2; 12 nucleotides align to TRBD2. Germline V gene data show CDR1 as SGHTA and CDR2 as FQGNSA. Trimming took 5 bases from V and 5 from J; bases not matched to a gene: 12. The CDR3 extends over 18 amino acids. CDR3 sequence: CASSPALAGGPGTGELFF. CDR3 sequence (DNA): TGTGCCAGCAGCCCGGCCCTAGCGGGGGGGCCGGGGACCGGGGAGCTGTTTTTT.